The clone carrying this T cell receptor (beta chain) was counted a single time. Its cognate antigen is unknown. This entry comes from a study of siplizumab effects on memory and regulatory T cells. Findings and caveats of the study: Proliferating Tregs' suppressive function in siplizumab cultures went unconfirmed. Most proliferating CD4+ or CD8+ clones, roughly 75-96%, had no naive or memory assignment.

Sequencing of each sample assayed around 10^5 TCR templates. Sequencing used immunoSEQ multiplex PCR; TCRdb keeps in-frame clones, though not all of them. The table has about 100,000 clones, more than 85% seen once. The sequence was collected from a human donor in good health. Some clones in this sample may be carry-over from other donors' samples. The sequenced sample consisted of CD4+ T cells sorted from blood.

CDR3 amino acids: CASSPKGSASDSNYGYTF. The CDR3 bases are TGTGCCAGCAGCCCCAAAGGCAGTGCATCTGATTCTAACTATGGCTACACCTTC. V and J are TRBV7-9 and TRBJ1-2; D not resolved. Germline V lookup: CDR1 SEHNR, CDR2 FQNEAQ (reference sequence). Deletions cut 5 bases from V and 0 bases from J, with 22 bases between. CDR3 length: 18 amino acids.